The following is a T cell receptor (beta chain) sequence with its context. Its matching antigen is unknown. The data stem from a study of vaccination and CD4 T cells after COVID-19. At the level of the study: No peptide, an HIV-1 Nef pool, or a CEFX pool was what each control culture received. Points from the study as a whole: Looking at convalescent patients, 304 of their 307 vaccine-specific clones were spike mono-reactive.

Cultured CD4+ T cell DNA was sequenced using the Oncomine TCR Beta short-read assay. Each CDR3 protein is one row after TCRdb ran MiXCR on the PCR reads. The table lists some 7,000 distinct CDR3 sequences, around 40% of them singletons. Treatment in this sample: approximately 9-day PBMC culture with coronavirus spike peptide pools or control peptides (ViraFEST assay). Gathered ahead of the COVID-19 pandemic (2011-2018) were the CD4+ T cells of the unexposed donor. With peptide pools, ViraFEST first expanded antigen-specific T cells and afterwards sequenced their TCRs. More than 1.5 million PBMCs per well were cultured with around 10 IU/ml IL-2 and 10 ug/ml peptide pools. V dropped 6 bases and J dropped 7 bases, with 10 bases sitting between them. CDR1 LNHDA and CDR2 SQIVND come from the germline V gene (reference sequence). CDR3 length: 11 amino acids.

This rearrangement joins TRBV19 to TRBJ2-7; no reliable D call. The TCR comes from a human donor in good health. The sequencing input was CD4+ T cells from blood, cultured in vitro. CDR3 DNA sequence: TGTGCCAGTAGAAATAAGGGAGAGCAGTACTTC. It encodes CASRNKGEQYF.